This record covers a single TCR beta chain. Germline-derived CDR1 and CDR2 are LGHDT and YNNKEL (reference sequence). V trimming: 4 bases; J trimming: 1 base; junction bases outside the gene matches: 1. The CDR3 spans 15 residues. This record comes from a study of blood T cell repertoires in COVID-19. About the research overall: The cDNA or gDNA used as material had been derived from T cells, B-cell-depleted T cells, or PBMCs.

In the authors' methods: Reference gene primer amplification in the assay estimated nucleated cell counts. Clones were read by immunoSEQ multiplex PCR, and TCRdb kept only the in-frame ones, dropping some. The V and J calls and the clone size are those of that table, but D and trimming were determined from the DNA. The table has 150,000 to 200,000 clones, 89% seen once. Participants, about 18 to 100 years old, spanned fewer than 30 US areas. Researchers sorted participants into cohorts using their self-reported clinical history. Sequencing was performed on PBMCs or T cells enriched from blood (not recorded which). This clonotype originated in a woman aged 40 to 50 with acute COVID-19. The chain links TRBV3-1 (or the pseudogene TRBV3-2) to TRBJ2-2; 9 bases match TRBD1. This chain's CDR3 is CASSLGQGNTGELFF. DNA for the CDR3: TGTGCCAGCAGCCTGGGACAGGGGAACACCGGGGAGCTGTTTTTT.